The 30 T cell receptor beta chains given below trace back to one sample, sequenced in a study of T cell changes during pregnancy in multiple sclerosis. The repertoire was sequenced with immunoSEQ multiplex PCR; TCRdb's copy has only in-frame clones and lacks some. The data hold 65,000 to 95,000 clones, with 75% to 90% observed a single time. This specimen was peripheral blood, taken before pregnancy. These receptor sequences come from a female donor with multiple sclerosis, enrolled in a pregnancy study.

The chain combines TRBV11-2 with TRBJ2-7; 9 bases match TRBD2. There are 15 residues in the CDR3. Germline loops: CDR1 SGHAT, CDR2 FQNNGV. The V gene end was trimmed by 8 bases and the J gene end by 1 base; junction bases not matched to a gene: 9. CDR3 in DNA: TGTGCCAGCGGCCGGGGCGGGGGGGGTTCCTACGAGCAGTACTTC. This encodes CASGRGGGGSYEQYF. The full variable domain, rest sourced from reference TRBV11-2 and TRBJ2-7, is EAGVAQSPRYKIIEKRQSVAFWCNPISGHATLYWYQQILGQGPKLLIQFQNNGVVDDSQLPKDRFSAERLKGVDSTLKIQPAKLEDSAVYLCASGRGGGGSYEQYFGPGTRLTVT.

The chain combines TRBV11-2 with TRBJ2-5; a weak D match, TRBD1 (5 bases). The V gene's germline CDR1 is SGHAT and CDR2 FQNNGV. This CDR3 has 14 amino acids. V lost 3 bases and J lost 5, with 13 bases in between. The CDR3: CASSLSLGVETQYF. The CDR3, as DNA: TGTGCCAGCAGCTTGTCCCTAGGGGTGGAGACCCAGTACTTC.

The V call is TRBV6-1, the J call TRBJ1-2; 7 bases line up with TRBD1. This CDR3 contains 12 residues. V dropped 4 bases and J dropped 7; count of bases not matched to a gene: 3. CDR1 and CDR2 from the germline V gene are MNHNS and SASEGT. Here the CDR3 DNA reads TGTGCCAGCAGTGCCCGACAGGGTGGCTACACCTTC. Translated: CASSARQGGYTF.

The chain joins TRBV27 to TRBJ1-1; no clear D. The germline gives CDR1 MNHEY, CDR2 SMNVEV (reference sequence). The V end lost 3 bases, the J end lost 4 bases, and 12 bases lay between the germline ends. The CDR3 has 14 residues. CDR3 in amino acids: CASSFHPGSTEAFF. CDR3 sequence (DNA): TGTGCCAGCAGTTTTCATCCAGGTAGCACTGAAGCTTTCTTT.

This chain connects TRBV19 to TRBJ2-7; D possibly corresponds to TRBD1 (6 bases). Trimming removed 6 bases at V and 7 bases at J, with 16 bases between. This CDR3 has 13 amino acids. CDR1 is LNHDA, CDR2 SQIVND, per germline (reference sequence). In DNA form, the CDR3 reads TGTGCCAGTAGCTCTTTAACAGGGAGAGAGCAGTACTTC. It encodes CASSSLTGREQYF.

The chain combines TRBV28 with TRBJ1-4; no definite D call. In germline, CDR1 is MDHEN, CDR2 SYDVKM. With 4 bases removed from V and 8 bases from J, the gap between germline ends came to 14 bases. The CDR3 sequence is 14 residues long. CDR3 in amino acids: CASSSVTIGEKLFF. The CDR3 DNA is TGTGCCAGCAGTTCCGTAACTATAGGAGAAAAACTGTTTTTT.

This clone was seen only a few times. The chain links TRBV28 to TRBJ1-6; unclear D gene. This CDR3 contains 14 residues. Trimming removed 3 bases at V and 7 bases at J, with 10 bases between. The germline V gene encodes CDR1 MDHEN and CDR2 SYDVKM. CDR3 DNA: TGTGCCAGCAGTTTGAGGCAGCAAAATTCACCCCTCCACTTT. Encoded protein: CASSLRQQNSPLHF.

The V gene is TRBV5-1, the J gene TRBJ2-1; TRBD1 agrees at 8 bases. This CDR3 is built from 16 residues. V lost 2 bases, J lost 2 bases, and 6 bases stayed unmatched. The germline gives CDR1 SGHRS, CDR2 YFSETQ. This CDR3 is CASSLIPGQAYNEQFF. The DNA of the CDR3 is TGCGCCAGCAGCTTAATTCCGGGACAGGCCTACAATGAGCAGTTCTTC.

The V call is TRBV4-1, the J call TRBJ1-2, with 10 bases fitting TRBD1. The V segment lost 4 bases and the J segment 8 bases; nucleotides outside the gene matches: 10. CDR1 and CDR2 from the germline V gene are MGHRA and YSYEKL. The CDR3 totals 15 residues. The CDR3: CASSPPGQGLRGYTF. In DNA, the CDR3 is TGCGCCAGCAGCCCCCCGGGACAGGGGTTAAGGGGCTACACCTTC.

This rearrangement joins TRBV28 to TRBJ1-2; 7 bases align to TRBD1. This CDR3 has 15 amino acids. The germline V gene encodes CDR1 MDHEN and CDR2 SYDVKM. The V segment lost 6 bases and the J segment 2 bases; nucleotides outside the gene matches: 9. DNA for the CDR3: TGTGCCAGCAGCCACGCGGGACAGAGGAACTATGGCTACACCTTC. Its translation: CASSHAGQRNYGYTF.

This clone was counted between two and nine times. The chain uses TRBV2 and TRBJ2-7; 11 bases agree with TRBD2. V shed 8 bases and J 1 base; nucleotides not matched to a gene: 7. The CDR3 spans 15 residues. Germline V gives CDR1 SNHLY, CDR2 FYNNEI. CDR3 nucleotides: TGTGCCAGCGGTAGCGGGGGGGCCAAATCCTACGAGCAGTACTTC. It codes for CASGSGGAKSYEQYF.

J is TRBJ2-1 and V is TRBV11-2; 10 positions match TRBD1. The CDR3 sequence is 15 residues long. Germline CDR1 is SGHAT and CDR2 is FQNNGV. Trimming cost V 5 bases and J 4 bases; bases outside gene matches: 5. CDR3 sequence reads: CASSLRDRGYNEQFF. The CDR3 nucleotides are TGTGCCAGCAGCCTCCGGGACAGGGGTTACAATGAGCAGTTCTTC. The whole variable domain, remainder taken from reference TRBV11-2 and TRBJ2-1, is EAGVAQSPRYKIIEKRQSVAFWCNPISGHATLYWYQQILGQGPKLLIQFQNNGVVDDSQLPKDRFSAERLKGVDSTLKIQPAKLEDSAVYLCASSLRDRGYNEQFFGPGTRLTVL.

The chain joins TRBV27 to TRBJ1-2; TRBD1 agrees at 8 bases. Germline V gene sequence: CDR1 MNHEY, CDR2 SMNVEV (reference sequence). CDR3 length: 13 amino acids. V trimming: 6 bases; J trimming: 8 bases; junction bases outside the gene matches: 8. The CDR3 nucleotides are TGTGCCAGCAGGTGGACAGGGATGGGCGGCTACACCTTC. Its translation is CASRWTGMGGYTF.

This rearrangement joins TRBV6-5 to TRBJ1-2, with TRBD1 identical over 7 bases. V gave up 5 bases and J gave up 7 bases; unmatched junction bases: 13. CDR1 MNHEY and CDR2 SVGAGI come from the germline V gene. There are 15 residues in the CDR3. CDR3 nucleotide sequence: TGTGCCAGCAGTCCGTATAACAGGGGAGTGGTTGGCTACACCTTC. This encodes CASSPYNRGVVGYTF.

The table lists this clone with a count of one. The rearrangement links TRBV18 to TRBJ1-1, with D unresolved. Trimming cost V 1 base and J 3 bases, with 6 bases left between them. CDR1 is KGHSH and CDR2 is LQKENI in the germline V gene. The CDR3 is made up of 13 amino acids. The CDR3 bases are TGTGCCAGCTCACCACAGGAGGACACTGAAGCTTTCTTT. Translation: CASSPQEDTEAFF. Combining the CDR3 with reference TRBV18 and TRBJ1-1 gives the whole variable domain NAGVMQNPRHLVRRRGQEARLRCSPMKGHSHVYWYRQLPEEGLKFMVYLQKENIIDESGMPKERFSAEFPKEGPSILRIQQVVRGDSAAYFCASSPQEDTEAFFGQGTRLTVV.

Here the CDR3 DNA reads TGTGCCAGCAGTCCTCAACTAGCGGGGAGCTACGAGCAGTACTTC. It is translated as CASSPQLAGSYEQYF. The chain uses TRBV5-5 and TRBJ2-7; TRBD2 aligns across 10 bases. J gave up 3 bases and V 5 bases, and 8 bases lay outside the gene matches. This CDR3 is 15 amino acids long. Germline V lookup: CDR1 SGHKS, CDR2 YYEKEE (reference sequence). Supplemented by reference TRBV5-5 and TRBJ2-7, the full variable domain reads DAGVTQSPTHLIKTRGQQVTLRCSPISGHKSVSWYQQVLGQGPQFIFQYYEKEERGRGNFPDRFSARQFPNYSSELNVNALLLGDSALYLCASSPQLAGSYEQYFGPGTRLTVT.

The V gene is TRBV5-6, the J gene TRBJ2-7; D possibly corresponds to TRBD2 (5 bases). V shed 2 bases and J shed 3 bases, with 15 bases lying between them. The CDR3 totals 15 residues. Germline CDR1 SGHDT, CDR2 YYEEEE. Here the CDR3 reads CASSFTWGALYEQYF. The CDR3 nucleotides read TGTGCCAGCAGCTTCACGTGGGGAGCACTCTACGAGCAGTACTTC.

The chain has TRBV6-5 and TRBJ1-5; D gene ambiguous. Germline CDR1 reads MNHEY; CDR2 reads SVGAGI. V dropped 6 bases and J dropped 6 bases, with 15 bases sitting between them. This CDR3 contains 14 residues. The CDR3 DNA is TGTGCCAGCAGATCCAGAGGAGTCGCTCAGCCCCAGCATTTT. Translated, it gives CASRSRGVAQPQHF.

CDR3 nucleotide sequence: TGTGCCAGCAGTTTTGTGCAGGGGCTTGAAGCTTTCTTT. Translation gives CASSFVQGLEAFF. The J gene is TRBJ1-1, the V gene TRBV28; a possible D gene is TRBD1 (6 bases). Per germline, CDR1 MDHEN and CDR2 SYDVKM. V dropped 3 bases and J dropped 7 bases, with 12 bases sitting between them. This CDR3 has 13 residues.

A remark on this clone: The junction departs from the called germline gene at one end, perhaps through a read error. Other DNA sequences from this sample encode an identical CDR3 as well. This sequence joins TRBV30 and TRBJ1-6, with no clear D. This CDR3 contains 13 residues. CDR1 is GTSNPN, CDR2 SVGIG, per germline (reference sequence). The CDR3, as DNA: TGTGCCTGGAGTGTTTCCGCGAATTCACCTCTCCACTTT. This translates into CAWSVSANSPLHF.

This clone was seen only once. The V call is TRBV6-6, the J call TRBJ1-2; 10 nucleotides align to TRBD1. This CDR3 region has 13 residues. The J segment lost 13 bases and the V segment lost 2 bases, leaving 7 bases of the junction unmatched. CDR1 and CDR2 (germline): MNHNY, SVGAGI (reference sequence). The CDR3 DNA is TGTGCCAGCAGTTACGGGGACAGGGGTCCCTCCACCTTC. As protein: CASSYGDRGPSTF.

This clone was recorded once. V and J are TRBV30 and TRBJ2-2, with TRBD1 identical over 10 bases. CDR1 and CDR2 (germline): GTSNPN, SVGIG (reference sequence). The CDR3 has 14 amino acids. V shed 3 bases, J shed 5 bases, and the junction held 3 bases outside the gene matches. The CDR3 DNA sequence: TGTGCCTGGAGGGACAGGGGGGGGACCGGGGAGCTGTTTTTT. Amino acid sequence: CAWRDRGGTGELFF.

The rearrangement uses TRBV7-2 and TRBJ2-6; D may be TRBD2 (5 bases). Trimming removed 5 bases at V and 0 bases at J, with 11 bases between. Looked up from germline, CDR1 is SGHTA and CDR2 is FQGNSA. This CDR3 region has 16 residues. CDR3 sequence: CASSEGRASGANVLTF. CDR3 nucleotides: TGTGCCAGCAGCGAGGGCCGTGCCTCTGGGGCCAACGTCCTGACTTTC.

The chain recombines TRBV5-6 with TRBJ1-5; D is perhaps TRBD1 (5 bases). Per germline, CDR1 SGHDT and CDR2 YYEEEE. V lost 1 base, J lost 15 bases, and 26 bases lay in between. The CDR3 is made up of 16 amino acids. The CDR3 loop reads CASSLIPAGTQRGGHF. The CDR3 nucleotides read TGTGCCAGCAGCTTGATTCCCGCCGGGACTCAGCGCGGGGGGCATTTT.

CDR3 nucleotides: TGTGCCAGCAGGGCAGACTCAACACCTAACACTGAAGCTTTCTTT. Its protein is CASRADSTPNTEAFF. The rearrangement uses TRBV9 and TRBJ1-1; D remains ambiguous. The V gene's germline CDR1 is SGDLS and CDR2 YYNGEE. The CDR3 sequence is 15 residues long. V lost 5 bases to trimming and J lost 2 bases, with 16 bases between them.

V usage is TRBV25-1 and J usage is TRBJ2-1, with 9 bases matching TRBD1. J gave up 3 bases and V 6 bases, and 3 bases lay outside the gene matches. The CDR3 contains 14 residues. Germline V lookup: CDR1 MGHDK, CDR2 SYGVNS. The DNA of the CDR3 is TGTGCCAGCAGGTGGACAGGGGACTACAATGAGCAGTTCTTC. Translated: CASRWTGDYNEQFF. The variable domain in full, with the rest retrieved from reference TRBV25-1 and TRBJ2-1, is EADIYQTPRYLVIGTGKKITLECSQTMGHDKMYWYQQDPGMELHLIHYSYGVNSTEKGDLSSESTVSRIRTEHFPLTLESARPSHTSQYLCASRWTGDYNEQFFGPGTRLTVL.

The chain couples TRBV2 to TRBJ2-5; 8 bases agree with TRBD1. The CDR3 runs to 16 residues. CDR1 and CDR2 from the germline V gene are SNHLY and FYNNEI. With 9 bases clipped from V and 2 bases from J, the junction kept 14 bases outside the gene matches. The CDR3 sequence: CASSTRTGTFQETQYF. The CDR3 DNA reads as TGTGCCAGTTCTACCCGGACAGGGACATTTCAAGAGACCCAGTACTTC.

The CDR3 here is CASSFPGAYGYTF. The CDR3, as DNA: TGTGCCAGCAGCTTCCCAGGGGCCTATGGCTACACCTTC. This rearrangement joins TRBV7-3 to TRBJ1-2, with D perhaps TRBD1 (6 bases). The ends were cut back, 3 bases at V and 4 bases at J, with 9 bases in the middle. The CDR3 runs to 13 residues. In germline, CDR1 is SGHTA, CDR2 FQGTGA.

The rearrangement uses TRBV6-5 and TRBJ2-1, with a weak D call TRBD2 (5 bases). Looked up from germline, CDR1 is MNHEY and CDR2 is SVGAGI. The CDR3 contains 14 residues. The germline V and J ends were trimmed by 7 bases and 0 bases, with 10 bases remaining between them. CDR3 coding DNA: TGTGCCAGCAATCTCCGGGACTCCTACAATGAGCAGTTCTTC. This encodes CASNLRDSYNEQFF.

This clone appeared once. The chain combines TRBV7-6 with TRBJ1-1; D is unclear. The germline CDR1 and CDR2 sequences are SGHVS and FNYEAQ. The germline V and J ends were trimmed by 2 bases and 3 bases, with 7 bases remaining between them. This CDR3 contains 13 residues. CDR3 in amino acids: CASSLLSYTEAFF. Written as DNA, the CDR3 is TGTGCCAGCAGCTTACTGTCGTACACTGAAGCTTTCTTT.